Below, 5 T cell receptor beta chains from the same sample are listed, as sequenced in a study of T cell repertoires in cytomegalovirus infection. TCRdb called the reads again in MiXCR, with one record for every CDR3 protein. The sample holds about 740,000 distinct CDR3 sequences; roughly 35% are singletons and the top ten take more than 2.5%. The sequencing input was PBMCs. Receptor source: a human donor in good health (CMV status not recorded). Some clones in this sample may be carry-over from other donors' samples.

The chain couples TRBV2 to TRBJ2-7; TRBD1 or TRBD2 may be the D gene (5 bases each). Trimming left V 5 bases short and J 5 bases short, with 16 bases between. The CDR3 has 14 amino acids. Germline V gene lookup returns CDR1 SNHLY and CDR2 FYNNEI. CDR3 residues: CASSSGTVENEQYF. Written as DNA, the CDR3 is TGTGCCAGCAGTTCCGGGACGGTTGAGAACGAGCAGTACTTC. Together with reference TRBV2 and TRBJ2-7, the CDR3 gives the full variable domain: EPEVTQTPSHQVTQMGQEVILRCVPISNHLYFYWYRQILGQKVEFLVSFYNNEISEKSEIFDDQFSVERPDGSNFTLKIRSTKLEDSAMYFCASSSGTVENEQYFGPGTRLTVT.

This chain uses TRBV5-8 with TRBJ1-1; a possible D gene is TRBD1 (5 bases). CDR1 is SGHTS, CDR2 YDEGEE, per germline. V lost 2 bases to trimming and J lost 1 base, with 15 bases between them. This CDR3 has 16 amino acids. CDR3 amino acids: CASSLPGVQSNTEAFF. The CDR3 DNA is TGTGCCAGCAGCTTACCGGGGGTGCAGTCGAACACTGAAGCTTTCTTT.

This clonotype has only a few counts. The rearrangement uses TRBV5-1 and TRBJ2-4; D might be TRBD1 or TRBD2, each matching 5 bases. CDR1 is SGHRS and CDR2 is YFSETQ in the germline V gene. The CDR3 is 17 amino acids. Trimming removed 4 bases at V and 4 bases at J, with 21 bases between. CDR3 sequence reads: CASSLDSPDLDKNIQYF. The CDR3 DNA sequence: TGCGCCAGCAGCCTAGACAGCCCGGACTTAGATAAAAACATTCAGTACTTC.

Here the CDR3 reads CSARALASGYNEQFF. CDR3 nucleotide sequence: TGCAGTGCTAGGGCCCTAGCTTCGGGCTACAATGAGCAGTTCTTC. V usage is TRBV20-1 and J usage is TRBJ2-1, with D perhaps matching TRBD2 (5 bases). CDR1 and CDR2 (germline): DFQATT, SNEGSKA (reference sequence). V dropped 3 bases and J dropped 3 bases, with 15 bases sitting between them. The CDR3 has 15 residues.

The chain couples TRBV30 to TRBJ1-1, with TRBD1 identical over 7 bases. J lost 6 bases, V lost 1 base, and 8 bases had no gene match. This CDR3 contains 14 residues. Per germline, CDR1 GTSNPN and CDR2 SVGIG (reference sequence). In DNA, the CDR3 is TGTGCCTGGAGTGAATCAGGGGGGTCGCCTGAAGCTTTCTTT. Its translation is CAWSESGGSPEAFF.